The subject of this entry is one T cell receptor (beta chain). In this sample, this clone turned up once. Its binding antigen is unknown. The record has no base qualities; no much larger clone is one base away. The sample comes from a study of cytomegalovirus exposure and HLA in healthy donors (dated by TCRdb to about 2017). Regarding the study in general: According to an earlier analysis of around 600 of the donors, some 170 million T cells yielded some 110 million unique TCR beta sequences and 250 to 350 Gb of sequence data. In addition to the first cohort of 666 subjects, a separate validation cohort of 130 or so different subjects was used. Rather than drawing on any new phenotypic data, the later analysis identified candidate immune exposures from TCR beta sequences and the way those sequences occurred across donors. To predict cytomegalovirus infection status, the study combined high-throughput TCR immunosequencing, statistical association of individual TCRs with disease status, and machine learning. The study was designed to test whether signatures of past pathogen exposure could be identified by cataloging public T cell receptors. A later genetic analysis took genome-wide SNP genotypes for about 55% of the 666 donors and used that subset as a discovery cohort. An earlier analysis of around 540 of the donors applied high-throughput TCR beta sequencing to assess whether each TCR beta V gene segment acted as functional or pseudogenic. Every discovery cohort repertoire had been produced on one sequencing platform. Roughly 300 gigabases of sequencing data and around 85 million unique TCR sequences made up an early release that covered approximately 620 HLA-typed donors. Using immunosequencing, the study profiled T cell repertoires from 666 subjects and related those repertoires to cytomegalovirus serostatus. Donor age, sex, ethnicity and CMV serostatus were collected together with the repertoire data. A later analysis re-analyzed previously published TCR beta repertoires from approximately 700 donors and added high-resolution HLA genotyping to study TCR occurrence patterns. Across 398 genotyped donors of the cohort, an average of about 200,000 unique TCR beta nucleotide sequences per donor were sequenced, and approximately 17% of those sequences were non-productive. The number of donors typed differed by locus, with 629-630 for A, B, C, DRB1 and DQB1, more than 500 for DQA1, over 600 for DPA1, and approximately 470 for DPB1. Roughly five DR-DQ haplotypes were handled as single units for association and clustering, since linkage in the cohort was strong. Of the roughly 400 genotyped donors, 81% were placed in the genetic ancestry cluster associated with self-reported Caucasian donors. HLA typing included class I and class II loci at four-digit resolution.

The protocol used for the library was the immunoSEQ multiplex PCR assay. The multiplex PCR relied on a mix of 60 forward primers for TCR Vbeta segments and 13 reverse primers for TCR Jbeta segments. A multiplex PCR assay on genomic DNA amplified the CDR3 region of rearranged TCR beta genes. Amplified TCR beta libraries were sequenced as 87-base-pair reads on the Illumina HiSeq System. Regarding the original processing steps: A later analysis tallied around 82 million unique TCR beta chains across the 666 repertoires, and approximately 9.9 million of those chains were shared by two or more donors. Raw reads were error-corrected and collapsed into unique sequences by a nearest-neighbor algorithm in which closely related sequences were merged to remove PCR and sequencing errors. Alignment of CDR3 sequences to IMGT reference sequences was used to assign V, D and J gene segments. Each retained sequence needed at least a six-nucleotide match to both a V gene segment and a J gene segment. A rearrangement was called productive if the CDR3 had no stop codons and remained in frame with V and J, and every other rearrangement was called non-productive. Following IMGT convention, CDR3 was defined as the stretch from the second conserved V-encoded cysteine to the conserved J-encoded phenylalanine. In an earlier analysis of 550 to 650 of the donors, sequences lacking an unambiguous match to a single V gene segment were excluded. In an earlier analysis of some 590 of the donors, V segments were called functional above 56.7% productive rearrangements and were called segregating when the between-donor standard deviation exceeded 5%. A statistical classification framework was built for diagnosing cytomegalovirus status from the catalog of TCR beta chain sequences. In a later analysis, TCR nucleotide sequences were compared against IMGT/GENE-DB human TR gene sequences so that V and J genes could be assigned. A later analysis assigned CDR3 sequences and most-parsimonious VDJ recombination scenarios with the TCRdist pipeline. A later analysis defined each TCR beta chain by its CDR3 amino acid sequence plus V-gene family, and excluded reads lacking a unique V-gene family. To address suspected cross-contamination and a sequencing artifact, a later analysis removed a few hundred highly shared, low-generation-probability nucleotide sequences. In a later analysis, a clonal expansion index for each public chain was calculated from normalized within-repertoire ranks of inferred template counts. In a later analysis, generation probabilities were computed using a VDJ recombination model fitted to out-of-frame rearrangements, and the results were checked against IGoR. In a later analysis, TCR-TCR, TCR-HLA and TCR-CMV co-occurrence was scored with hypergeometric tests, and a repertoire-size bias correction was applied to TCR pairs. To estimate false discovery rates, a later analysis permuted the HLA or CMV assignments 20 times. In a later analysis, co-occurring TCRs were grouped using DBSCAN, and TCRdist sequence similarity was added for clustering within HLA-allele-positive subsets. Repertoires with fewer than 30,000 or more than 120,000 public chains, plus five repertoires with anomalous nucleotide sharing, were excluded from co-occurrence clustering. TCRdb provides this immuneACCESS table in a form limited to in-frame rearrangements. Some clones are lacking; in checked studies, under half of them reflect an unresolved V gene, and why the rest are absent is not known. V, J and clone size are those of that table, while D and trimming were read from the DNA. The sample profile shows fewer than 300,000 clones; 70% to 90% of them were found once. About 4% of the sample rests with the top ten.

The cohort was made up of 650 to 700 healthy bone marrow donors. Cohort members were all nominally healthy when sampled, although unrecorded immune exposures were likely present. The donor tested CMV seropositive and was one of the 289 seropositive cohort members. Every donor gave a peripheral blood sample, and the peripheral blood mononuclear cells from that sample were used for TCR beta sequencing. The Qiagen DNeasy Blood Extraction Kit was used to extract genomic DNA from the blood cell samples. The CDR3 measures 13 amino acids from cysteine to phenylalanine. Of the read, only the CDR3 DNA is kept; its 39 bases are in frame from base 1. The germline V gene encodes CDR1 SNHLY and CDR2 FYNNEI. V is cut back by 8 bases and J by 5 bases, with 5 bases in the junction unmatched. Broad study findings and their caveats: A later genetic analysis associated a missense DCLRE1C variant with V-gene and J-gene trimming of TCR beta chains, and an independent cohort replicated the association. A further reported finding was that TCR beta sequences accurately predicted the HLA-A and HLA-B alleles for most subjects in the first cohort. The sequencing pipeline was judged likely to have produced a cluster of highly shared sequence variants as a technical artifact. Assigning TCR associations to individual alleles was difficult when HLA alleles, especially DR and DQ, strongly co-occurred. The study gave a list of 150 to 200 TCR beta chains associated with cytomegalovirus. For the cohort, immune exposure information was limited to CMV serostatus. The authors suggested that the approach could potentially be extended to other disease states and immunological phenotypes. Linkage disequilibrium might explain the correlated functional status among segregating V segments, but an unknown experimental factor could not be ruled out. A few of the identified cytomegalovirus-associated TCR beta chains were confirmed in vitro to be specific for cytomegalovirus antigens. Roughly uniform sequencing depth across donors was assumed in presence/absence analyses, although this assumption may not hold. At a false discovery rate of 0.05, a later analysis linked around 15,000 TCR beta sequences to specific HLA alleles. In a later analysis, TCR association rates were found to vary across HLA loci, with the most associated TCRs seen for DRB1 alleles and the fewest for HLA-C alleles. In an earlier analysis of about 600 of the donors, most TCR beta V segments appeared in productive rearrangements about 90% or about 30% of the time, broadly matching IMGT annotations. Some IMGT-functional V segments, including TRBV6-2 and TRBV6-3, could not be told apart with the 87-base-pair reads, so those segments were excluded. Fewer than 20 rarely observed V segments, including chromosome 9 orphons, were excluded from the earlier analysis of some 590 of the donors because counts were too low. According to a later analysis, most CMV-associated TCR beta chains appeared to be HLA-restricted, and the HLA associations seemed to be driven largely by CMV exposure. The classifier was reported to diagnose cytomegalovirus status with high specificity and sensitivity in both the original and validation cohorts. According to a later analysis, parvovirus B19, influenza, CMV and Epstein-Barr virus appeared linked to several top co-occurrence clusters. In this cohort, only TCR beta chains were sequenced, and detectable features were limited by the absence of alpha or paired-chain data. According to a later genetic analysis, donors in an Asian-associated ancestry cluster had fewer N-insertions in productive TCRs than the approximately 610-donor mean. Most TCR sequences were observed very rarely across donors, whereas some public TCRs were present in many individuals. Compared with equally common non-associated chains, HLA-associated TCR beta chains in a later analysis were more clonally expanded and had lower generation probabilities. HLA typing was unavailable for some donors at each locus, so association tests used only the typed subset.

The origin of this receptor is a man aged 35 to 55 in good health and CMV-seropositive. Sequenced: PBMCs. This chain joins TRBV2 to TRBJ2-7; the junction holds 11 bases that match TRBD1. The sequenced DNA is TGTGCCAGCCGAGGGACAGGGGGACACGAGCAGTACTTC. It is translated as CASRGTGGHEQYF.